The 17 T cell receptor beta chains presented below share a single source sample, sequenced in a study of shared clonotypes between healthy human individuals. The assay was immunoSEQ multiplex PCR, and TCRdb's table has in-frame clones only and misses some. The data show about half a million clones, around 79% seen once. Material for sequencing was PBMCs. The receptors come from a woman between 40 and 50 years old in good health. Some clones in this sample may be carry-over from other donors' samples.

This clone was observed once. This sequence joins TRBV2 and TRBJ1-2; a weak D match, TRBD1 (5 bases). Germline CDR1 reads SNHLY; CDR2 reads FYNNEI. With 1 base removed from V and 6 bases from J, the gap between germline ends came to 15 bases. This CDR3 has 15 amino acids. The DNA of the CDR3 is TGTGCCAGCAGTGAAGAACAGGTCGGGGATAATGGCTACACCTTC. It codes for CASSEEQVGDNGYTF.

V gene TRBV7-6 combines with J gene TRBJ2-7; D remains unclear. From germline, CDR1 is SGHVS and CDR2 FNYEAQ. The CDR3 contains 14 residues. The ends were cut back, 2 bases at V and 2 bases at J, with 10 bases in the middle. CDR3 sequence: CASSLTISTYEQYF. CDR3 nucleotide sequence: TGTGCCAGCAGCTTAACTATAAGCACCTACGAGCAGTACTTC.

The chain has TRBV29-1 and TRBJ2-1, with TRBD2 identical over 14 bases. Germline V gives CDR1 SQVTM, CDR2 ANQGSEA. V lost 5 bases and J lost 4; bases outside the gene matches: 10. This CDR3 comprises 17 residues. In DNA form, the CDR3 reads TGCAGCGTTTTTAAGACTAGCGGGAGGGCCCCTTACAATGAGCAGTTCTTC. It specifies CSVFKTSGRAPYNEQFF.

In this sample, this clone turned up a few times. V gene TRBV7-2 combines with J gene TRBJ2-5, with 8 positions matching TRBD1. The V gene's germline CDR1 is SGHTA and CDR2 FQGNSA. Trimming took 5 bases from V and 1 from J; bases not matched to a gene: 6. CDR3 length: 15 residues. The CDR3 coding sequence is TGTGCCAGCAGCCAAGGACAGGGTGCCCAAGAGACCCAGTACTTC. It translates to CASSQGQGAQETQYF.

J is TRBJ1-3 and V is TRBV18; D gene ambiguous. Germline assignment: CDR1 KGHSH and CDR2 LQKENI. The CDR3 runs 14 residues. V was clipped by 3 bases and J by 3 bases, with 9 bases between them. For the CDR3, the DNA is TGTGCCAGCTCACCTGACGGCAGTGGAAACACCATATATTTT. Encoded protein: CASSPDGSGNTIYF.

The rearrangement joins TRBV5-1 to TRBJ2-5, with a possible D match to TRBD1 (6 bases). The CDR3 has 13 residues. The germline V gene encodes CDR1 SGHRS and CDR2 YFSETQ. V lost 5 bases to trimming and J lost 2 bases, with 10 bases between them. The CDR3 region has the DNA TGCGCCAGCAGTAGGGGGACGCAAGAGACCCAGTACTTC. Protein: CASSRGTQETQYF.

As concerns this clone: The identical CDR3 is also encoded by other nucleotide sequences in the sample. The CDR3 loop reads CSVEGGTDTQYF. The CDR3 DNA is TGCAGCGTTGAAGGCGGGACTGATACGCAGTATTTT. The chain uses TRBV29-1 and TRBJ2-3; maybe TRBD2 (6 bases). V was cut by 1 base and J by 6 bases, with 8 bases left in between. Germline lookup yields CDR1 SQVTM and CDR2 ANQGSEA. The CDR3 is 12 amino acids.

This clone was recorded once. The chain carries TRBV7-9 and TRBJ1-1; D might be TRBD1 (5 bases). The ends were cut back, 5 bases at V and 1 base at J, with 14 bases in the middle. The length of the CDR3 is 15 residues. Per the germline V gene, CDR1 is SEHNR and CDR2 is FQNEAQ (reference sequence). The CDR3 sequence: CASSHRQGENTEAFF. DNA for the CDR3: TGTGCCAGCAGCCATCGCCAGGGAGAGAACACTGAAGCTTTCTTT.

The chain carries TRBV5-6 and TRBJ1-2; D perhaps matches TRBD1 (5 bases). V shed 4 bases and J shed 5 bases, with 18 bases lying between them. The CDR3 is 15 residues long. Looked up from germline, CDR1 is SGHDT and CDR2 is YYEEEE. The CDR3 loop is CASSVGTAGEYGYTF. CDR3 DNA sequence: TGTGCCAGCAGCGTCGGGACGGCCGGGGAATATGGCTACACCTTC.

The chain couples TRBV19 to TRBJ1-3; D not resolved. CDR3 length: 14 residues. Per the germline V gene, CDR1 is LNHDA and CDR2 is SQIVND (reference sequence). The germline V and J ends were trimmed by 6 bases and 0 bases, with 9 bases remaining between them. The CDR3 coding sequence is TGTGCCAGTAGCCAAAGAGACTCTGGAAACACCATATATTTT. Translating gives CASSQRDSGNTIYF.

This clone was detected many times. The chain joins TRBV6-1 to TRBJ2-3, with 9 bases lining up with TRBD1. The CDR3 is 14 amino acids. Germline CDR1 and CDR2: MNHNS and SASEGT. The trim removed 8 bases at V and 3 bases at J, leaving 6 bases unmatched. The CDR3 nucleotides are TGTGCCAGCTCCCCAGGACAGGGGACAGATACGCAGTATTTT. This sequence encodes CASSPGQGTDTQYF.

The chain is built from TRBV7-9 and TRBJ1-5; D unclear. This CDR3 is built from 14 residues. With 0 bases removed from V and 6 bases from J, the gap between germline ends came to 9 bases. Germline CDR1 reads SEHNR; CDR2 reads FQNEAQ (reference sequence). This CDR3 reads CASSLARDRQPQHF. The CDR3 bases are TGTGCCAGCAGCTTAGCGAGGGATCGTCAGCCCCAGCATTTT.

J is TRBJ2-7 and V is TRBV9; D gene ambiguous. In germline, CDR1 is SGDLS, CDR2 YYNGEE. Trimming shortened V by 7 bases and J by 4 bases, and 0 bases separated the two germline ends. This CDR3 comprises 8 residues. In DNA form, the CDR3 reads TGTGCCAGCTACGAGCAGTACTTC. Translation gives CASYEQYF.

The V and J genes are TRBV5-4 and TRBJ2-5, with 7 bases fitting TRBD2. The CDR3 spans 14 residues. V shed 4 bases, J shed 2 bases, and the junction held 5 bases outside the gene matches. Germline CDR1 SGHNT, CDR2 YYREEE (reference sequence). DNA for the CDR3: TGTGCCAGCAGCCCGTCTAGCGGACAAGAGACCCAGTACTTC. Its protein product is CASSPSSGQETQYF. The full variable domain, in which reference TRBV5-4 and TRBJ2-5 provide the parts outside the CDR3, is ETGVTQSPTHLIKTRGQQVTLRCSSQSGHNTVSWYQQALGQGPQFIFQYYREEENGRGNFPPRFSGLQFPNYSSELNVNALELDDSALYLCASSPSSGQETQYFGPGTRLLVL.

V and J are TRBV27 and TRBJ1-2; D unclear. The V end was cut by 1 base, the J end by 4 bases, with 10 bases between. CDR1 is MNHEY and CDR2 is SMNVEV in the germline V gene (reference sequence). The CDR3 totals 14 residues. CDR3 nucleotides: TGTGCCAGCAGTTTATTTCCCCCCACCTATGGCTACACCTTC. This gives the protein CASSLFPPTYGYTF.

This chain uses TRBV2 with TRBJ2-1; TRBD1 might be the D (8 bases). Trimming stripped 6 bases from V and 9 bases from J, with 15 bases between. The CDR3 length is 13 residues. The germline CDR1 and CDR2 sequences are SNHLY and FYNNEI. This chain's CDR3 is CASSGQGGSEQFF. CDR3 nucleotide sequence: TGTGCCAGCAGCGGACAGGGAGGGAGTGAGCAGTTCTTC.

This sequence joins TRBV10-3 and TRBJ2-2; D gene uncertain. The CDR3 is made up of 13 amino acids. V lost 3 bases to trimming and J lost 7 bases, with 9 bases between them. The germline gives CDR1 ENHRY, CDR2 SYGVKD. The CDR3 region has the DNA TGTGCCATCAGTGATAACTACGTCGGGGAGCTGTTTTTT. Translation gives CAISDNYVGELFF.